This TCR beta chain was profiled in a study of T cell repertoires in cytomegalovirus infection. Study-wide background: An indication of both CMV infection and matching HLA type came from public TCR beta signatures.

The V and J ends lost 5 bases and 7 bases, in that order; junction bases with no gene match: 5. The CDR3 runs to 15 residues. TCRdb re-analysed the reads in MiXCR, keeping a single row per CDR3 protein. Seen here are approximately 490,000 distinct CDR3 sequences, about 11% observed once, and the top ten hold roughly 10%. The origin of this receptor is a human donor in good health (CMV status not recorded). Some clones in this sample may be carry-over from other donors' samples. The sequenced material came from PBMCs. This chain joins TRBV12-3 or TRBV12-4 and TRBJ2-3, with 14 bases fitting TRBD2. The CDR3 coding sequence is TGTGCCAGCAGTACGACTAGCGGGGGGGGGTATACGCAGTATTTT. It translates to CASSTTSGGGYTQYF.